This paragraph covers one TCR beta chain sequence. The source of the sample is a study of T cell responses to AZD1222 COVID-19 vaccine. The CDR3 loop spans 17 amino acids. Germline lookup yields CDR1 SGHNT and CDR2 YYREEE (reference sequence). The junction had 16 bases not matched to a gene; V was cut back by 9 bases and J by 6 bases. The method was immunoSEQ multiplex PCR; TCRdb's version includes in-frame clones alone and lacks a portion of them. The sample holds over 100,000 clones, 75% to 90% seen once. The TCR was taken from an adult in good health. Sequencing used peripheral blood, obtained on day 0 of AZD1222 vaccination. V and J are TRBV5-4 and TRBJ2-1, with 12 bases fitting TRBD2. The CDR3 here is CATIPRPSGRASNEQFF. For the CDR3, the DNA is TGTGCCACAATCCCAAGGCCTAGCGGGAGGGCAAGCAATGAGCAGTTCTTC.